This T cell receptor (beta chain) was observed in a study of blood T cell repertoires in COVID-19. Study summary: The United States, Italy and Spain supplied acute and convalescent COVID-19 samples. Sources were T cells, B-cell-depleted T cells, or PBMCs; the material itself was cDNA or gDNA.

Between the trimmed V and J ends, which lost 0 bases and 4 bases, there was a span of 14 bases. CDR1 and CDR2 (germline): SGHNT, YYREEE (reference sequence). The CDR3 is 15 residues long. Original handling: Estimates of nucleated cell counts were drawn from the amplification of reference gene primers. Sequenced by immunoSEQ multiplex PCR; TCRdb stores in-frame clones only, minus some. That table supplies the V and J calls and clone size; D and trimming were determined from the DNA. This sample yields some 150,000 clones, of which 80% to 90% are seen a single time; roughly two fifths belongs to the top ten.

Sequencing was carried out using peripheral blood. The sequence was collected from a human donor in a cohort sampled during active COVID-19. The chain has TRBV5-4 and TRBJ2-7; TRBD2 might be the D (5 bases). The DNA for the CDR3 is TGTGCCAGCAGCTTGGGGCCCGGGGAGAGGTACGAGCAGTACTTC. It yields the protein CASSLGPGERYEQYF.